These 10 T cell receptor beta chains were sequenced from one sample in a study of T cells in Graves' hyperthyroidism and ophthalmopathy. TCR beta CDR3 region amplification was performed from RNA transcripts. Primed by the HTBI set, a first-round RT-PCR was run on the TCR CDR3. TCRdb fed the multiplex PCR reads into MiXCR, producing one record per CDR3 protein. The table has around 600,000 distinct CDR3 sequences, 15% to 20% seen once. The sequencing sample was made of blood. These receptors originate from a woman in her thirties or forties with Graves' ophthalmopathy.

This clonotype was seen repeatedly, ten times or more. One end of the junction is discordant with germline, which a read error may explain. The chain joins TRBV2 to TRBJ2-5; D remains ambiguous. The CDR3 contains 10 residues. Germline-derived CDR1 and CDR2 are SNHLY and FYNNEI. For the CDR3, the DNA is TGTGCCAGCAGGGAAGAGACCCAGTACTTC. Encoded protein: CASREETQYF.

The chain has TRBV29-1 and TRBJ2-3; no clear D. The V gene lost 2 bases and the J gene lost 5 bases, with 11 bases spanning the gap. Germline CDR1 is SQVTM and CDR2 is ANQGSEA. The CDR3 has 13 amino acids. The CDR3 DNA reads TGCAGCGTTGAAAGGGTCCTGATAGATACGCAGTATTTT. It translates to CSVERVLIDTQYF.

This clonotype was seen at least ten times. The chain uses TRBV28 and TRBJ1-1; D perhaps matches TRBD1 (6 bases). Deletions cut 5 bases from V and 8 bases from J, with 24 bases between. The CDR3 runs 16 residues. Germline loops: CDR1 MDHEN, CDR2 SYDVKM. This CDR3 reads CASSDEERGLWSEAFF. In nucleotides, the CDR3 is TGTGCCAGCAGTGATGAAGAGCGGGGGCTGTGGTCAGAAGCTTTCTTT.

This clonotype has ten or more counts. This chain joins TRBV20-1 and TRBJ2-3, with 7 bases identical to TRBD1. Trimming at V came to 6 bases and at J to 0 bases, leaving 9 bases not matched to a gene. CDR3 length: 15 amino acids. Germline CDR1 DFQATT, CDR2 SNEGSKA (reference sequence). The CDR3 DNA reads as TGCAGTGCCCCCCAGGAGACAGGGAGCACAGATACGCAGTATTTT. Translation: CSAPQETGSTDTQYF.

This clonotype was seen more than once but under ten times. This chain uses TRBV12-3 or TRBV12-4 with TRBJ2-1; D tentatively reads TRBD1 or TRBD2 (5 bases each). This CDR3 comprises 13 residues. The ends were cut back, 6 bases at V and 5 bases at J, with 11 bases in the middle. The CDR3 DNA is TGTGCCAGCAGGGAACTGGGACACAATGAGCAGTTCTTC. This encodes CASRELGHNEQFF.

This clonotype has more than one count but fewer than ten. The chain couples TRBV6-1 to TRBJ2-2; 9 positions match TRBD2. Per the germline V gene, CDR1 is MNHNS and CDR2 is SASEGT. With 6 bases clipped from V and 5 bases from J, the junction kept 7 bases outside the gene matches. The CDR3 spans 15 residues. This CDR3 is CASRIAGVETGELFF. CDR3 nucleotides: TGTGCCAGCAGGATAGCGGGAGTGGAGACCGGGGAGCTGTTTTTT.

This clonotype was counted ten times or more. The rearrangement links TRBV2 to TRBJ1-3; perhaps TRBD1 as D (6 bases). Germline-derived CDR1 and CDR2 are SNHLY and FYNNEI. The germline V and J ends were trimmed by 5 bases and 4 bases, with 9 bases remaining between them. The CDR3 length is 13 residues. CDR3 nucleotide sequence: TGTGCCAGCAGTACAGGGATGGGAAACACCATATATTTT. Protein: CASSTGMGNTIYF.

The sample holds many counts of this clonotype. The J gene is TRBJ2-6, the V gene TRBV20-1; 10 bases map to TRBD1. The germline V gene encodes CDR1 DFQATT and CDR2 SNEGSKA (reference sequence). CDR3 length: 15 residues. J gave up 2 bases and V 6 bases, and 4 bases lay outside the gene matches. CDR3 sequence: CSAAGQGTGANVLTF. Here the CDR3 DNA reads TGCAGTGCAGCGGGACAGGGGACTGGGGCCAACGTCCTGACTTTC.

This clonotype was observed many times. The rearrangement links TRBV29-1 to TRBJ2-1, with a weak D call TRBD2 (6 bases). V was shortened by 2 bases and J by 3 bases, with 8 bases between the two germline ends. The CDR3 consists of 13 residues. Germline assignment: CDR1 SQVTM and CDR2 ANQGSEA. The DNA for the CDR3 is TGCAGCGTTGAAACGGGAGTCTACAATGAGCAGTTCTTC. It encodes CSVETGVYNEQFF.

This clonotype was counted at least ten times. The chain carries TRBV27 and TRBJ2-7; D is tentatively TRBD1 or TRBD2 (6 bases each). Germline V gives CDR1 MNHEY, CDR2 SMNVEV (reference sequence). V lost 6 bases, J lost 7 bases, and 16 bases lay in between. The length of the CDR3 is 13 residues. This CDR3 is CASRGTLAGEQYF. The CDR3, as DNA: TGTGCCAGCAGAGGGACACTGGCGGGGGAGCAGTACTTC.